This paragraph covers one TCR beta chain sequence. The antigen is unknown. The sample is drawn from a study of monozygotic twins with cystic fibrosis. Across the study: With approximately 15 PCR cycles, barcoded libraries came from around 2.9 micrograms of fragmented DNA.

CDR1 and CDR2 from the germline V gene are SNHLY and FYNNEI. The CDR3 length is 20 residues. J was trimmed by 0 bases and V by 0 bases; bases with no gene match: 12. The table came from immunoSEQ multiplex PCR; TCRdb's copy has only in-frame clones and leaves some out. Of 30,000 or so clones in the sample, 92% are singletons; the top ten hold approximately 1%. Study-wide findings and caveats: The repertoire was suggested to be naive-dominated, clonality median roughly 0.0093. Unrelated CF individuals shared fewer identical clonotypes than monozygotic CF twins.

The rearrangement uses TRBV2 and TRBJ1-3; 9 bases align to TRBD1. The receptor was isolated from a girl aged 2-10 years with cystic fibrosis. Material: blood. The CDR3 DNA is TGTGCCAGCAGTGAAGCGCTGACAGGGGGTCGCCCCAGCTCTGGAAACACCATATATTTT. Protein product: CASSEALTGGRPSSGNTIYF.